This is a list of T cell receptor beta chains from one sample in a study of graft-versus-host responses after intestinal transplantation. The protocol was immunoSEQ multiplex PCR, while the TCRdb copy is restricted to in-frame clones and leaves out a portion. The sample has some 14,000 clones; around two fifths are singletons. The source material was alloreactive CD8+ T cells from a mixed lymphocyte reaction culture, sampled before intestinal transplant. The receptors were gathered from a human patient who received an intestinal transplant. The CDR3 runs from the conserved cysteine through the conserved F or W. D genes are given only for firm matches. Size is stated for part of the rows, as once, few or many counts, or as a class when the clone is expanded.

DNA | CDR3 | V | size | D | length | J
TGTGCCAGCAATCTCGGCGGGGGACTTGGCGATACGCAGTATTTT | CASNLGGGLGDTQYF | TRBV6-6 | - | TRBD2 | 15 | TRBJ2-3
TGTGCCAGCAGCGCACTCCTCACAGATACGCAGTATTTT | CASSALLTDTQYF | TRBV7-9 | - | - | 13 | TRBJ2-3
TGTGCCAGCAGCGCCCCTCTCGGGGAGCTGTTTTTT | CASSAPLGELFF | TRBV9 | few | - | 12 | TRBJ2-2
TGTGCCATCCGGAGTAGGCCGAGCAATTCACCCCTCCACTTT | CAIRSRPSNSPLHF | TRBV10-3 | - | - | 14 | TRBJ1-6
TGCGCCAGCAGCCAGGCCAGGGCAGGGGCCTCCTACGAGCAGTACTTC | CASSQARAGASYEQYF | TRBV4-1 | - | - | 16 | TRBJ2-7
TGCAGCGTTGGGACTAGCGGGTACGAGCAGTACTTC | CSVGTSGYEQYF | TRBV29-1 | few | TRBD2 | 12 | TRBJ2-7
TGTGCCAGCAGCTTAGGGGAGCCATCCATATATTTT | CASSLGEPSIYF | TRBV7-9 | few | - | 12 | TRBJ1-3
TGTGCCAGCAGTGAGAGGACTAGCGGTCACCTCTCCTACAATGAGCAGTTCTTC | CASSERTSGHLSYNEQFF | TRBV2 | - | TRBD2 | 18 | TRBJ2-1
TGTGCCAGCAGCCGGGAGGTACAAGAGACCCAGTACTTC | CASSREVQETQYF | TRBV7-9 | - | TRBD2 | 13 | TRBJ2-5
TGTGCCAGCAGCTTACTGGGGGCGAGGTATGGCTACACCTTC | CASSLLGARYGYTF | TRBV7-6 | - | - | 14 | TRBJ1-2
TGTGCCAGCAGTTGGACAGTTAACACCGGGGAGCTGTTTTTT | CASSWTVNTGELFF | TRBV5-5 | - | - | 14 | TRBJ2-2
TGCGCCAGCAGCCAGCTAGCGGGAGGCACAGATACGCAGTATTTT | CASSQLAGGTDTQYF | TRBV4-1 | - | TRBD2 | 15 | TRBJ2-3
TGCAGCGTTCGCTTACTCTCTGGGGCCAACGTCCTGACTTTC | CSVRLLSGANVLTF | TRBV29-1 | - | - | 14 | TRBJ2-6
TGTGCCATCAGTGGAGCAGGTCCTCCTATCTCCTACGAGCAGTACTTC | CAISGAGPPISYEQYF | TRBV10-3 | few | - | 16 | TRBJ2-7
TGTGCCAGCAGCTTGTTGTTAGAACCGAGCACAGATACGCAGTATTTT | CASSLLLEPSTDTQYF | TRBV5-6 | - | - | 16 | TRBJ2-3
TGTGCCAGCAGAACCGGGACTAGCGGCTTCTACGAGCAGTACTTC | CASRTGTSGFYEQYF | TRBV6-5 | - | TRBD2 | 15 | TRBJ2-7
TGTGCCAGCAGTGGTGGACAGGGGGTTGATGGCTACACCTTC | CASSGGQGVDGYTF | TRBV6-1 | - | TRBD1 | 14 | TRBJ1-2
TGTGCCAGCAGCGTAGGGACAGGACCGCTTACTAGCACAGATACGCAGTATTTT | CASSVGTGPLTSTDTQYF | TRBV5-4 | once | TRBD1 | 18 | TRBJ2-3
TGTGCCAGCAGCTTGACCTCAGTCCCCCCGCCATATGGCTACACCTTC | CASSLTSVPPPYGYTF | TRBV5-5 | - | - | 16 | TRBJ1-2
TGTGCCTGGAGTTGGACAGGGCTGAACACCGGGGAGCTGTTTTTT | CAWSWTGLNTGELFF | TRBV30 | few | TRBD1 | 15 | TRBJ2-2
TGTGCCAGCAGTGAATCACTAGCGGTAATGTACAATGAGCAGTTCTTC | CASSESLAVMYNEQFF | TRBV2 | - | TRBD2 | 16 | TRBJ2-1
TGTGCCAGCAGCTTATACAGGGGCCCAGATACGCAGTATTTT | CASSLYRGPDTQYF | TRBV5-5 | - | TRBD1 | 14 | TRBJ2-3
TGTGCCAGCAGTTTCGGTGTTAGCTACGAGCAGTACTTC | CASSFGVSYEQYF | TRBV27 | few | - | 13 | TRBJ2-7